This T cell receptor beta chain was retrieved from a study of control samples from healthy donors and cancer patients. Profiled with immunoSEQ multiplex PCR; TCRdb holds only in-frame clones, not every one. The sample holds about 150,000 clones, 91% seen once. CDR1 is SQVTM and CDR2 is ANQGSEA in the germline V gene. Trimming removed 3 bases at V and 4 bases at J, with 10 bases between. The CDR3 totals 13 residues. V and J are TRBV29-1 and TRBJ2-4; D remains unclear. The clonotype originates from a woman aged 40 to 50 in good health. The sequenced sample consisted of blood. The CDR3 DNA is TGCAGCGTTGAGGTACAGCCAAAAAACATTCAGTACTTC. Amino acids: CSVEVQPKNIQYF.